The sequence of this TCR beta chain was determined in a study of T cell responses to AZD1222 COVID-19 vaccine. Study outcomes and limitations: Two AZD1222 doses significantly raised spike-specific TCR breadth and depth over controls. Baseline serology detected seropositivity in only five to seven AZD1222 recipients.

Remarks on this clone: Its antigen is undetermined.

Assay used: immunoSEQ multiplex PCR; TCRdb lists only in-frame clones, some missing. Of about 120,000 clones in the sample, 80% to 90% were seen once. Per germline, CDR1 MGHRA and CDR2 YSYEKL. This CDR3 is built from 16 residues. Trimming removed 1 base at V and 0 bases at J, with 12 bases between. The material was peripheral blood, obtained on day 0 of AZD1222 vaccination. This clonotype was sampled from an adult in good health. The chain is built from TRBV4-1 and TRBJ1-1; D is uncertain. The CDR3 reads CASSQGGIEMNTEAFF. DNA for the CDR3: TGCGCCAGCAGCCAAGGCGGTATAGAGATGAACACTGAAGCTTTCTTT.